This T cell receptor (beta chain) was retrieved from a study of cytomegalovirus exposure and HLA in healthy donors. Study-level findings and limits: The authors judged a highly shared variant cluster likely a sequencing artifact. An apparent linkage of common viral pathogens to several of the most significant clusters emerged in a later analysis.

The sample holds a few counts of this clone. Antigen specificity is unknown. Germline V gives CDR1 SGHVS, CDR2 FQNEAQ. Trimming stripped 0 bases from V and 8 bases from J, with 17 bases between. The CDR3 length is 16 residues. With 60 Vbeta and 13 Jbeta primers, the PCR was carried out. This table comes from immunoSEQ multiplex PCR, and its TCRdb copy is limited to in-frame clones, with some not included. The sample has under 130,000 clones, 70% to 80% seen once; the top ten hold approximately 1.3%. The sequencing input was PBMCs. The clonotype was recovered from a man aged 35 to 55 in good health and CMV-seronegative. V and J are TRBV7-8 and TRBJ2-4, with a tentative D call TRBD1 (5 bases). CDR3 residues: CASSLAGWGRADIQYF. CDR3 nucleotides: TGTGCCAGCAGCTTAGCGGGATGGGGCAGGGCGGACATTCAGTACTTC.